This TCR beta chain was obtained from a study of T-cell memory formation after mild COVID-19. The CDR3 has 14 residues. Trimming took 8 bases from V and 8 from J; bases not matched to a gene: 11. Study findings and constraints: Contracting CD4+ clones lay largely in CM and EM, with CD8+ ones residing in EMRA.

MiXCR was run by TCRdb on the 5' RACE reads, yielding one entry per CDR3 protein. The sample contains about 290,000 distinct CDR3 sequences, roughly 18% of which appear only once. Turning to this clonotype: Antigen specificity is unknown.

The source material was PBMCs or a T cell subset sorted from them (not recorded which). This clonotype originated in a man aged 18 to 29 who had mild COVID-19 (a few samples of this study predate the infection). Cell type and time point are not known. The gene calls are TRBV12-3 or TRBV12-4 and TRBJ2-1, with 8 nucleotides matching TRBD2. CDR3 coding DNA: TGTGCCAGCGCCGCCTCCGGGACTAGTTATGAGCAGTTCTTC. It codes for CASAASGTSYEQFF.